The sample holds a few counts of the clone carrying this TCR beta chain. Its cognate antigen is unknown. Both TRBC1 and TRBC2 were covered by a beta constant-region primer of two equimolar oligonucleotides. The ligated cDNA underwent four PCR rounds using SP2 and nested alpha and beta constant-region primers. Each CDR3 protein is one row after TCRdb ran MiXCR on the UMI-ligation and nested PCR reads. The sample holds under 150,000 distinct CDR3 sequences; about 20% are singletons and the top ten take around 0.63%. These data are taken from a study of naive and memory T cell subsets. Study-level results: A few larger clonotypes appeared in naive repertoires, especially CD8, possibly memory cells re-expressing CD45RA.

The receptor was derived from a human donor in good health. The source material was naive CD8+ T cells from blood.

The CDR3 protein is CSVEDQGRVETQYF. CDR3 coding DNA: TGCAGCGTTGAAGATCAAGGCAGGGTGGAGACCCAGTACTTC. The rearrangement joins TRBV29-1 to TRBJ2-5; D is perhaps TRBD1 (5 bases). Germline lookup yields CDR1 SQVTM and CDR2 ANQGSEA. Trimming took off 0 bases at V and 5 bases at J, with 13 bases between the two ends. CDR3 length: 14 residues.